This TCR beta chain was sequenced in a study of T cells in Graves' hyperthyroidism and ophthalmopathy. Many counts were recorded for this clonotype. The antigen is not known. Trimming cost V 5 bases and J 2 bases; bases outside gene matches: 13. CDR1 MNHEY and CDR2 SMNVEV come from the germline V gene (reference sequence). This CDR3 region has 17 residues. Hyperthyroidism of Graves' type that showed no ophthalmopathy progression within 18 months was stable. The study left out patients who had uncontrolled infection, other autoimmune disease, pregnancy or lactation. The study's findings and limits: Ophthalmopathy was told apart from stable hyperthyroidism by a 13 V-J model.

Regions amplified from RNA transcripts were the TCR beta CDR3 regions. A first-round RT-PCR of the TCR CDR3 used the HTBI primer set. In TCRdb, the multiplex PCR reads were re-called with MiXCR into one record per CDR3 protein. The table lists 550,000 to 800,000 distinct CDR3 sequences, about a sixth of them singletons. The J gene is TRBJ1-2, the V gene TRBV27; 8 bases fit TRBD1. Sequenced input: blood. This clonotype was sampled from a man younger than 35 with Graves' hyperthyroidism. This CDR3 is CASSLTFRTGWNYGYTF. The CDR3 DNA reads as TGTGCCAGCAGTCTCACCTTTCGGACAGGGTGGAACTATGGCTACACCTTC.